Below, one TCR beta chain is given with its context. The data originate from a study of blood T cells in healthy people across ages. Germline V gene lookup returns CDR1 DFQATT and CDR2 SNEGSKA (reference sequence). Trimming pared 3 bases from V and 5 bases from J, leaving 14 bases between. The length of the CDR3 is 14 residues. Using a J-beta primer mix together with a sample-barcoded 5' primer, a second PCR was run for about 6 to 11 cycles. Individual samples furnished no less than 3 million CDR3-containing paired-end reads apiece. TCRdb re-called the 5' RACE reads with MiXCR, one entry per CDR3 protein. The sample includes 1.5 million to 1.8 million distinct CDR3 sequences, 35% to 45% of them seen just once.

This clonotype was sampled from a woman younger than 30 in good health. The specimen sequenced was blood. This chain uses TRBV20-1 with TRBJ2-1; D could derive from TRBD1 or TRBD2 (6 bases each). The DNA for the CDR3 is TGCAGTGCTAGCCCGGGGGCCCTCAACAATGAGCAGTTCTTC. Protein product: CSASPGALNNEQFF.